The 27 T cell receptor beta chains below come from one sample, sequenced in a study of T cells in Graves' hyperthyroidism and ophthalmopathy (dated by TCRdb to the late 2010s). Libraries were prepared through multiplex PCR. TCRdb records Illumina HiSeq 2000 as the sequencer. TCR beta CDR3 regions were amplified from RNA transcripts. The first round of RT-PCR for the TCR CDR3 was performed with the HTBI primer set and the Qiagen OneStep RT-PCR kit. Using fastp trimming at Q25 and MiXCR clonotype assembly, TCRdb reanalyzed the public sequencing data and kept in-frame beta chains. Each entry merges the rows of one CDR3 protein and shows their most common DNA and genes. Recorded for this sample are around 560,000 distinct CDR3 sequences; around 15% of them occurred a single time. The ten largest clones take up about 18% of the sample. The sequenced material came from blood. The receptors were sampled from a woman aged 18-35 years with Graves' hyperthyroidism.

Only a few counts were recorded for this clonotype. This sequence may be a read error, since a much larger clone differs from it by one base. CDR3 amino acids: CASSVGTGGTDTQYF. The CDR3 DNA follows: TGTGCCAGCAGTGTTGGGACAGGGGGCACAGATACGCAGTATTTT. The V and J genes are TRBV2 and TRBJ2-3; 10 nucleotides line up with TRBD1. Germline V gives CDR1 SNHLY, CDR2 FYNNEI. This CDR3 contains 15 residues. Trimming cost V 4 bases and J 1 base; bases outside gene matches: 2.

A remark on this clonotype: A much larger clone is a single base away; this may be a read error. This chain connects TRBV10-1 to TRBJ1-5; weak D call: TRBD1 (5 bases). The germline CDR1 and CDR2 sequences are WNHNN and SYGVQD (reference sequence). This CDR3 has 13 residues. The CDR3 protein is CACSQGRDQPQHF. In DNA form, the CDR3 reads TGCGCCTGCAGTCAGGGAAGGGATCAGCCCCAGCATTTT.

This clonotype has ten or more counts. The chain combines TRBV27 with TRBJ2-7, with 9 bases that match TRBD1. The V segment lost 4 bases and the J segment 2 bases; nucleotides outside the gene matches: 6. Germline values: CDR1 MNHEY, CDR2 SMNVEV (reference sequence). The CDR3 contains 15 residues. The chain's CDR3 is CASSWGTGPTYEQYF. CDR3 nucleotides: TGTGCCAGCAGTTGGGGGACAGGGCCTACCTACGAGCAGTACTTC.

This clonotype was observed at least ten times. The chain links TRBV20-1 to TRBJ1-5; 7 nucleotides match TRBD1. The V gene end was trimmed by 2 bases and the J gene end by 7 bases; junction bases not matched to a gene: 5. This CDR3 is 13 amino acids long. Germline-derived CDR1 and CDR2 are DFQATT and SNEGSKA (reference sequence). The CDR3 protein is CSARPGQIQPQHF. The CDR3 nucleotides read TGCAGTGCTAGACCGGGACAGATACAGCCCCAGCATTTT.

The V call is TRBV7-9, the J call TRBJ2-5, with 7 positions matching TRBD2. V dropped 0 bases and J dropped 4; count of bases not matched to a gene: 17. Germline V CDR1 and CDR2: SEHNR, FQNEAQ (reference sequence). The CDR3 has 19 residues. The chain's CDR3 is CASSLARSGGMGRRETQYF. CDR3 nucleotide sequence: TGTGCCAGCAGCTTAGCGCGGTCGGGGGGAATGGGGCGGCGAGAGACCCAGTACTTC. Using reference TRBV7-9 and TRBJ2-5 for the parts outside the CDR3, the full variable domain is DTGVSQNPRHKITKRGQNVTFRCDPISEHNRLYWYRQTLGQGPEFLTYFQNEAQLEKSRLLSDRFSAERPKGSFSTLEIQRTEQGDSAMYLCASSLARSGGMGRRETQYFGPGTRLLVL.

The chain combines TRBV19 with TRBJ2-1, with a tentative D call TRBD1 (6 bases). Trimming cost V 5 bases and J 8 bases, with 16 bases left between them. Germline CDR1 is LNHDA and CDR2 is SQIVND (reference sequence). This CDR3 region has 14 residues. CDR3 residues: CASSWGRSSDEQFF. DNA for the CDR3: TGTGCCAGTAGTTGGGGGCGGAGCTCGGATGAGCAGTTCTTC.

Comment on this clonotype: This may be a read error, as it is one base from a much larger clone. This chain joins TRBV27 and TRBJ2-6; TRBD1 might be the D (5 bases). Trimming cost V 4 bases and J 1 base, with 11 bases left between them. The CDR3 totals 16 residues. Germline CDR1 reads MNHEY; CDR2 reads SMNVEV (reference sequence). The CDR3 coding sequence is TGTGCCAGCAGTTCCCCCAGGGCTTCTGGGGCCAACGTCCTGACTTTC. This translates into CASSSPRASGANVLTF.

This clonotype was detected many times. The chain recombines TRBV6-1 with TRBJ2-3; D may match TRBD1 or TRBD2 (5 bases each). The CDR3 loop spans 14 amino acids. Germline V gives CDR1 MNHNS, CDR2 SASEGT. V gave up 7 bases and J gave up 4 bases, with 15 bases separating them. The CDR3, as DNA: TGTGCCAGCACCGAGGGGCAGGGAGCAGATACGCAGTATTTT. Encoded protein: CASTEGQGADTQYF.

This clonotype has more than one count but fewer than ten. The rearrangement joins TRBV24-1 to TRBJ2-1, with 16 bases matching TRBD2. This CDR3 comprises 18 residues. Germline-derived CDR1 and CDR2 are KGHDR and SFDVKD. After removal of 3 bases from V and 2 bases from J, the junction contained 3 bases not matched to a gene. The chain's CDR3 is CATSDAGTSGGAYNEQFF. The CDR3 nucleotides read TGTGCCACCAGTGATGCCGGGACTAGCGGGGGGGCCTACAATGAGCAGTTCTTC.

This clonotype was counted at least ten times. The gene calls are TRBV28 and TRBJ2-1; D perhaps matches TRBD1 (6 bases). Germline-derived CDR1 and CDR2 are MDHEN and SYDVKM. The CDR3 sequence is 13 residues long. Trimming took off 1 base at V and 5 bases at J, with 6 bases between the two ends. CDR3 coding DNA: TGTGCCAGCAGTTTATCAGGGGACAATGAGCAGTTCTTC. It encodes CASSLSGDNEQFF.

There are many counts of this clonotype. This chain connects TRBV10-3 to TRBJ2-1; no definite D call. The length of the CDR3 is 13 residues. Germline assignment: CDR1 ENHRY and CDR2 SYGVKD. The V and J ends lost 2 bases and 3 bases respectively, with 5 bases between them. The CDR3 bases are TGTGCCATCAGTGAGGACAACTACAATGAGCAGTTCTTC. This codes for CAISEDNYNEQFF.

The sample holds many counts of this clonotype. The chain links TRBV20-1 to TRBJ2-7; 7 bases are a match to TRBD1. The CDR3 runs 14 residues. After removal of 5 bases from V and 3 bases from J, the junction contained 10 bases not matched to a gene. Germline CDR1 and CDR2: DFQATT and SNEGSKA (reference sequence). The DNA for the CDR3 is TGCAGTGCTCGAGGGGACAGAGGGGACTACGAGCAGTACTTC. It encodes CSARGDRGDYEQYF.

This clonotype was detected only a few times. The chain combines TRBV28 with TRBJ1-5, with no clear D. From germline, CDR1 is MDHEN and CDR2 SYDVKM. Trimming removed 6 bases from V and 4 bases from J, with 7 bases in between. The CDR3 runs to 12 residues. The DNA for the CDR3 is TGTGCCAGCAGCGAGAGAAATCAGCCCCAGCATTTT. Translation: CASSERNQPQHF.

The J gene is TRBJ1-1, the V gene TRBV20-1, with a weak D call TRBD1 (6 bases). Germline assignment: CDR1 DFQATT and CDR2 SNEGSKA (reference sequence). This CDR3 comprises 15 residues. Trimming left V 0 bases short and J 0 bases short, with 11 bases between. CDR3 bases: TGCAGTGCTAGAGATTCGGGGACAATGAACACTGAAGCTTTCTTT. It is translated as CSARDSGTMNTEAFF.

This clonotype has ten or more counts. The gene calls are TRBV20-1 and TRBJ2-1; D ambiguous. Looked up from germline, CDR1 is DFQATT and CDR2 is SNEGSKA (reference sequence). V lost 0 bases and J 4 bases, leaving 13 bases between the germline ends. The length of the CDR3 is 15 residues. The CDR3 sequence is CSARDRRLPYNEQFF. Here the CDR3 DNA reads TGCAGTGCTAGAGATCGTCGGCTCCCGTACAATGAGCAGTTCTTC.

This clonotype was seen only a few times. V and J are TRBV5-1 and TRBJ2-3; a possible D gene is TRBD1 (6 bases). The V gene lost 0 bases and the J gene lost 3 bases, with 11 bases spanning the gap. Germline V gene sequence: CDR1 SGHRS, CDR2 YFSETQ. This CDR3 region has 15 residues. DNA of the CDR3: TGCGCCAGCAGCTTGGACAGGGAGAGAACAGATACGCAGTATTTT. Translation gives CASSLDRERTDTQYF.

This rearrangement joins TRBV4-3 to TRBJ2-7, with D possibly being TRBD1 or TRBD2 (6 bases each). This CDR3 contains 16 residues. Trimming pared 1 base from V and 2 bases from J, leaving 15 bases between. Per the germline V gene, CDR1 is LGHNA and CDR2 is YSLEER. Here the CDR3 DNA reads TGCGCCAGCAGCCAAGGGGGCAGGGGCGGGACCTACGAGCAGTACTTC. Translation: CASSQGGRGGTYEQYF.

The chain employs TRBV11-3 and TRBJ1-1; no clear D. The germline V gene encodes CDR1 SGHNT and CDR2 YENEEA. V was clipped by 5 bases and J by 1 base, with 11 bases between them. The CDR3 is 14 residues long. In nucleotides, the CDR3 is TGTGCCAGCAGCCCACCCTTGAGGAACACTGAAGCTTTCTTT. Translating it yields CASSPPLRNTEAFF.

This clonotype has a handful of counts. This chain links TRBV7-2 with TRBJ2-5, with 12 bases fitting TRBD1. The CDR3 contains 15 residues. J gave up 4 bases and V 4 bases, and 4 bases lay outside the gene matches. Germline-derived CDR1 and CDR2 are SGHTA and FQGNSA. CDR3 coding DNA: TGTGCCAGCAGCTCGGGACAGGGGGCCCCAGAGACCCAGTACTTC. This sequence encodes CASSSGQGAPETQYF. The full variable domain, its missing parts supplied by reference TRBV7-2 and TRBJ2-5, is GAGVSQSPSNKVTEKGKDVELRCDPISGHTALYWYRQSLGQGLEFLIYFQGNSAPDKSGLPSDRFSAERTGGSVSTLTIQRTQQEDSAVYLCASSSGQGAPETQYFGPGTRLLVL.

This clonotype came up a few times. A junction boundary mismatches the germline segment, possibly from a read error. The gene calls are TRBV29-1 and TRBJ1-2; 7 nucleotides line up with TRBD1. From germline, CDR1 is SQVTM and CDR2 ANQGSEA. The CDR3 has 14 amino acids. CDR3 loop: CSVEDPGQNYGYTF. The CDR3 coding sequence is TGCAGCGTGGAAGACCCGGGACAGAACTATGGCTACACCTTC.

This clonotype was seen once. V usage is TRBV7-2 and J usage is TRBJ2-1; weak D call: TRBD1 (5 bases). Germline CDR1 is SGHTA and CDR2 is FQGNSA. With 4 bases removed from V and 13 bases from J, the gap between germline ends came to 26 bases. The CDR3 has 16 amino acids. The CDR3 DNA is TGTGCCAGCAGCTCCGAGAAAACCAAAATCAGGGCCGGACAGTTCTTC. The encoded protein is CASSSEKTKIRAGQFF.

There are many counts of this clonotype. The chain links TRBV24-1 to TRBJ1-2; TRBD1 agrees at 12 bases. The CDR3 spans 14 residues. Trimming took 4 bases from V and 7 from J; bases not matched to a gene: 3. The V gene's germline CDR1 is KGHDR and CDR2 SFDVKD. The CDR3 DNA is TGTGCCACCAGTGACCCGGGACAGGGGGCTGGCTACACCTTC. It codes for CATSDPGQGAGYTF.

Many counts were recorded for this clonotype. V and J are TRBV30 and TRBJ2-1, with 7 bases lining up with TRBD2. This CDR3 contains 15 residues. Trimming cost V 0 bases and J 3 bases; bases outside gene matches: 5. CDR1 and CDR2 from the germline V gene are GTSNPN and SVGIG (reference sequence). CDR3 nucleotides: TGTGCCTGGAGTGTCGGAGCGGGATACTACAATGAGCAGTTCTTC. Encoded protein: CAWSVGAGYYNEQFF.

CDR3 DNA sequence: TGCAGTGCTAGGCCCGAGGGGGGCGTAGCCAAAAACATTCAGTACTTC. This codes for CSARPEGGVAKNIQYF. The rearrangement joins TRBV20-1 to TRBJ2-4; D may be TRBD1 or TRBD2 (6 bases each). This CDR3 is 16 amino acids long. Germline V lookup: CDR1 DFQATT, CDR2 SNEGSKA (reference sequence). Trimming removed 3 bases at V and 0 bases at J, with 15 bases between.

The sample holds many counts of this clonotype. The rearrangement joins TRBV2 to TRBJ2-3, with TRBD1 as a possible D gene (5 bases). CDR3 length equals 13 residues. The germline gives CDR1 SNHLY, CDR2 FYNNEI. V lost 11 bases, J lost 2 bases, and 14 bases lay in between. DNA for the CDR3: TGTGCCGTGGACAATTCTTTCACAGATACGCAGTATTTT. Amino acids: CAVDNSFTDTQYF.

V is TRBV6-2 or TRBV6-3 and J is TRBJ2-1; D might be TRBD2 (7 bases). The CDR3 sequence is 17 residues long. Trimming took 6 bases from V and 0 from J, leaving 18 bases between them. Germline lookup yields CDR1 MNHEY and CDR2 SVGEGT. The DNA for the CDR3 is TGTGCCAGCAGCCGATACGGGGGGCGAAGCTCCTACAATGAGCAGTTCTTC. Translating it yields CASSRYGGRSSYNEQFF.

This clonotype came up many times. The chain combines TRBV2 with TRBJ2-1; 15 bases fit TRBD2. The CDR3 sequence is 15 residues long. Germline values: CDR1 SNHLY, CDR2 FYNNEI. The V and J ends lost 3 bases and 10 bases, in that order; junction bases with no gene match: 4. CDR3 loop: CASSDSGTSGREQFF. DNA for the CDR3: TGTGCCAGCAGTGACTCCGGGACTAGCGGGAGGGAGCAGTTCTTC.